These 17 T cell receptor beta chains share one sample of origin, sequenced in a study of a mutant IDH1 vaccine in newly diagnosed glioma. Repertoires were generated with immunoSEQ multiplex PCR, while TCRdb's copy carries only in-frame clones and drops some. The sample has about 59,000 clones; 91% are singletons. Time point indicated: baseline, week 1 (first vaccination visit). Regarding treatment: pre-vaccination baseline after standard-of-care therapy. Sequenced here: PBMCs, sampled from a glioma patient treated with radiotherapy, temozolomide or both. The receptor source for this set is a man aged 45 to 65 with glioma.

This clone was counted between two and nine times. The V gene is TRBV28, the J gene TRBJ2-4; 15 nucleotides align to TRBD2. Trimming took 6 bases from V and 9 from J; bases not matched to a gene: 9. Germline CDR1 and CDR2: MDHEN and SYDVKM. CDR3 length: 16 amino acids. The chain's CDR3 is CASRTGTSGRSAIQYF. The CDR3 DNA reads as TGTGCCAGCAGGACCGGGACTAGCGGGAGGTCGGCCATTCAGTACTTC.

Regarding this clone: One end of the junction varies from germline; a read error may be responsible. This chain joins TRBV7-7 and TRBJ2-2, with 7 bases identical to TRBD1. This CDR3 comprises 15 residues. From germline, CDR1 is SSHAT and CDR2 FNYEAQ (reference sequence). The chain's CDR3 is CASSVDRENTGELFF. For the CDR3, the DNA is TGTGCTAGCAGCGTCGACAGGGAGAACACCGGGGAGCTGTTTTTT.

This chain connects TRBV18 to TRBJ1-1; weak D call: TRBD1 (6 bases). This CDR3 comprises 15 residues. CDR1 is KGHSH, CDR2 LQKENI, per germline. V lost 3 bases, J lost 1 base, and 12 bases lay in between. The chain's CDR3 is CASSPLDSSNTEAFF. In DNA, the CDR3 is TGTGCCAGCTCACCTCTGGACAGCTCGAACACTGAAGCTTTCTTT.

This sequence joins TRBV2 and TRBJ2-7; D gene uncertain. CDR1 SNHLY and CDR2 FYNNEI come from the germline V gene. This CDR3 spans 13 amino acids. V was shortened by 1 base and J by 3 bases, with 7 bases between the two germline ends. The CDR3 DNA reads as TGTGCCAGCAGTGAAGGTTGGTTCTACGAGCAGTACTTC. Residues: CASSEGWFYEQYF.

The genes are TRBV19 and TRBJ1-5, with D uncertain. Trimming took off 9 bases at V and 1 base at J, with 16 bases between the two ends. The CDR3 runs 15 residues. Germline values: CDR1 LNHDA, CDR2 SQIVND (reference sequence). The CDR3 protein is CASNPEGLSNQPQHF. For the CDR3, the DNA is TGTGCCAGCAATCCGGAGGGTCTAAGCAATCAGCCCCAGCATTTT.

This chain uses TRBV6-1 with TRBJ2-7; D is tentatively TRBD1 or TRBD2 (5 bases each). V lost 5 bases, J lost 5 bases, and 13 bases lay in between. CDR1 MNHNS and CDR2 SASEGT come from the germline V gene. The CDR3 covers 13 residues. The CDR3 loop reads CASSLRDGDEQYF. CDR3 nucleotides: TGTGCCAGCAGTCTCCGGGACGGGGACGAGCAGTACTTC.

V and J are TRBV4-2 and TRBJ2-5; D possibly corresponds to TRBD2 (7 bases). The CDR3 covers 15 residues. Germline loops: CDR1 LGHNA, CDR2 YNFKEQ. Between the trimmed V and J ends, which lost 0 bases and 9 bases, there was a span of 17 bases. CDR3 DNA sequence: TGTGCCAGCAGCCAAGAGGCAGGGGCCCGGGGGGCCCAGTACTTC. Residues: CASSQEAGARGAQYF.

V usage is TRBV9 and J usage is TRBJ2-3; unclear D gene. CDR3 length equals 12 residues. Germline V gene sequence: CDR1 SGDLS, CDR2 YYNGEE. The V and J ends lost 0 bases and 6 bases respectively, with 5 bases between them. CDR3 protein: CASSVEGDTQYF. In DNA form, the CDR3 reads TGTGCCAGCAGCGTAGAAGGGGATACGCAGTATTTT.

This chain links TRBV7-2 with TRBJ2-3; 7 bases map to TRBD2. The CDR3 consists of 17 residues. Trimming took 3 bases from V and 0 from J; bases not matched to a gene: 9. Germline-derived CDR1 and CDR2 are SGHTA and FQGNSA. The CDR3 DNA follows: TGTGCCAGCAGCTTTACCGGCGGGACTATCAGCACAGATACGCAGTATTTT. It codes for CASSFTGGTISTDTQYF.

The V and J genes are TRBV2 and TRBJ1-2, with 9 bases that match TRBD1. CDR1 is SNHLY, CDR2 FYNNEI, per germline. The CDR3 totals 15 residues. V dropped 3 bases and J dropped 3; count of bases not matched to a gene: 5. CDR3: CASSDGDRVDYGYTF. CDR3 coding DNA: TGTGCCAGCAGTGACGGGGACAGGGTCGACTATGGCTACACCTTC.

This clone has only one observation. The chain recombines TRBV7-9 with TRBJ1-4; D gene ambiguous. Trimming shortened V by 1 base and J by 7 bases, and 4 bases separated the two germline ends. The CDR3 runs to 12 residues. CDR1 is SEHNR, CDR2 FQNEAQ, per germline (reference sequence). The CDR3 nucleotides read TGTGCCAGCAGCTTAGGTAGTGAAAAACTGTTTTTT. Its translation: CASSLGSEKLFF. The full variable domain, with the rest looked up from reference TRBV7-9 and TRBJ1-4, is DTGVSQNPRHKITKRGQNVTFRCDPISEHNRLYWYRQTLGQGPEFLTYFQNEAQLEKSRLLSDRFSAERPKGSFSTLEIQRTEQGDSAMYLCASSLGSEKLFFGSGTQLSVL.

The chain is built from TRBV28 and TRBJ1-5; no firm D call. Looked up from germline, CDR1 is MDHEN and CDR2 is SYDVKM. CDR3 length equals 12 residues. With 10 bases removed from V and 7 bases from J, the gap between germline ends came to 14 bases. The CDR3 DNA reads TGTGCCACAATGACCCCGGGACAGCCCCAGCATTTT. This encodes CATMTPGQPQHF.

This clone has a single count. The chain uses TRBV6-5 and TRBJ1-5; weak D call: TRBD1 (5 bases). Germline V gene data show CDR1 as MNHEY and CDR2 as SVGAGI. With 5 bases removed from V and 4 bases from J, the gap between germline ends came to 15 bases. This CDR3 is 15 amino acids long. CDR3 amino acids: CASSRTVRQNQPQHF. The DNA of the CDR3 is TGTGCCAGCAGTAGGACCGTCCGACAGAATCAGCCCCAGCATTTT.

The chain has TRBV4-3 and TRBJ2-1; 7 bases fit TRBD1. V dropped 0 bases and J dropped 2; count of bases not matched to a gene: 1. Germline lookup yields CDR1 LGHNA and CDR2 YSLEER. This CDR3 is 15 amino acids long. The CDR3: CASSQEGTAYNEQFF. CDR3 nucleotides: TGCGCCAGCAGCCAAGAAGGGACAGCCTACAATGAGCAGTTCTTC.

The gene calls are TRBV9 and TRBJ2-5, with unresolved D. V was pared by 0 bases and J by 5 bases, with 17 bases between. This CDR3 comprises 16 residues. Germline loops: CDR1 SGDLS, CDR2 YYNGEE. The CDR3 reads CASSVEMSHYMETQYF. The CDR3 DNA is TGTGCCAGCAGCGTAGAGATGTCGCACTATATGGAGACCCAGTACTTC.

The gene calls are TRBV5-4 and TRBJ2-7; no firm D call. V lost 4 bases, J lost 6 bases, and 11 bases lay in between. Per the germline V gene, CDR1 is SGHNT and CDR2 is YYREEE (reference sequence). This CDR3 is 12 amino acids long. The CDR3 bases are TGTGCCAGCAGCCCCCTGGACGGCGAGCAGTACTTC. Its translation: CASSPLDGEQYF.

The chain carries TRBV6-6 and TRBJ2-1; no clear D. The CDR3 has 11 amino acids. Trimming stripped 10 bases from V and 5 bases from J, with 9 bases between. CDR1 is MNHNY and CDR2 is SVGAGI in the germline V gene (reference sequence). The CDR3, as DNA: TGTGCCACCATGGTGGACAATGAGCAGTTCTTC. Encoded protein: CATMVDNEQFF.